Listed below are T cell receptor beta chains from one sample, sequenced in a study of technical replicates of blood from a few donors. Clones were sequenced by immunoSEQ multiplex PCR, and TCRdb holds only the in-frame ones, with some missing. The sample yields tens of thousands of clones, about 94% seen once. Sequenced input: PBMCs. The receptors shown here come from a human donor in good health. Some clones in this sample may be carry-over from other donors' samples. CDR3s include the opening cysteine and the closing phenylalanine or tryptophan. A D gene is named only where the DNA matches it firmly. The size of a clone is reported for some rows only, either as once, few or many, or as a class for expanded clones.

size	J	D	V	CDR3	DNA
-	TRBJ1-2	-	TRBV10-3	CAITQEDRGNYGYTF	TGTGCCATCACCCAAGAAGACAGAGGCAACTATGGCTACACCTTC
once	TRBJ2-1	-	TRBV4-2	CASSQDKGFYNEQFF	TGTGCCAGCAGCCAAGATAAGGGGTTCTACAATGAGCAGTTCTTC
-	TRBJ2-5	TRBD2	TRBV5-1	CASTLYSGSETQYF	TGCGCCAGCACCCTGTATAGCGGGAGTGAGACCCAGTACTTC
-	TRBJ1-5	-	TRBV10-2	CASSEYGDQPQHF	TGCGCCAGCAGTGAGTACGGGGATCAGCCCCAGCATTTT
-	TRBJ1-3	-	TRBV21-1	CASSKAGGTGNTIYF	TGTGCCAGCAGCAAAGCTGGAGGAACGGGAAACACCATATATTTT
-	TRBJ2-7	TRBD2	TRBV7-2	CASSGGVNRRVSYEQYF	TGTGCCAGCAGCGGGGGGGTGAACCGGCGAGTCTCCTACGAGCAGTACTTC
-	TRBJ2-7	-	TRBV7-9	CASSRERHPYEQYF	TGTGCCAGCAGCAGGGAGCGACATCCCTACGAGCAGTACTTC
-	TRBJ2-5	TRBD2	TRBV2	CASSEVGGRASETQYF	TGTGCCAGCAGTGAAGTGGGCGGGAGGGCTAGTGAGACCCAGTACTTC
many	TRBJ2-1	TRBD1	TRBV5-1	CASSRAGGYNEQFF	TGCGCCAGCAGCAGGGCAGGGGGCTACAATGAGCAGTTCTTC
-	TRBJ2-3	-	TRBV5-1	CASSFLGGASTDTQYF	TGCGCCAGCAGCTTCCTTGGCGGGGCTAGCACAGATACGCAGTATTTT
-	TRBJ1-3	-	TRBV29-1	CSGRDSGNTIYF	TGCAGCGGCAGGGACTCTGGAAACACCATATATTTT
-	TRBJ2-3	-	TRBV25-1	CASSDLSTDTQYF	TGTGCCAGCAGTGACCTAAGCACAGATACGCAGTATTTT
-	TRBJ1-2	TRBD1	TRBV4-1	CASSRIQGHGYTF	TGCGCCAGCAGCCGTATACAGGGGCATGGCTACACCTTC
-	TRBJ1-1	-	TRBV12-5	CASVAGWETSNTEAFF	TGTGCTAGTGTAGCGGGTTGGGAGACCTCGAACACTGAAGCTTTCTTT
-	TRBJ2-7	TRBD2	TRBV4-1	CASSQEGLAGTLYEQYF	TGCGCCAGCAGCCAGGAAGGACTAGCGGGAACCCTCTACGAGCAGTACTTC
-	TRBJ2-3	TRBD2	TRBV5-1	CASSPVPGLAGGDTQYF	TGCGCCAGCAGCCCGGTCCCGGGACTAGCGGGGGGAGATACGCAGTATTTT
-	TRBJ1-3	-	TRBV4-3	CASSQQGLSGNTIYF	TGCGCCAGCAGCCAGCAGGGCCTCTCTGGAAACACCATATATTTT
-	TRBJ2-6	TRBD2	TRBV4-1	CASSQPTSGGSSGANVLTF	TGCGCCAGCAGCCAACCGACTAGCGGGGGGAGCTCTGGGGCCAACGTCCTGACTTTC
-	TRBJ1-1	-	TRBV7-9	CASSLGAVGTEAFF	TGTGCCAGCAGCTTAGGCGCGGTAGGCACTGAAGCTTTCTTT
-	TRBJ2-3	TRBD1	TRBV19	CASSLRDRVTDTQYF	TGTGCCAGTAGCCTAAGGGACAGGGTAACAGATACGCAGTATTTT
-	TRBJ2-1	TRBD2	TRBV4-3	CASSQDIETSGRNEQFF	TGCGCCAGCAGCCAAGATATCGAAACTAGCGGGAGAAATGAGCAGTTCTTC
-	TRBJ1-2	TRBD1	TRBV4-2	CASSQDAGAGGWRYTF	TGTGCCAGCAGCCAAGATGCGGGGGCAGGGGGCTGGAGATACACCTTC
-	TRBJ1-1	TRBD1	TRBV7-9	CASRSNRGVNTEAFF	TGTGCCAGCAGATCTAACAGGGGCGTGAACACTGAAGCTTTCTTT
-	TRBJ1-3	TRBD1	TRBV6-6	CASSRGTGAGNTIYF	TGTGCCAGCAGCCGCGGGACAGGGGCTGGAAACACCATATATTTT
-	TRBJ2-1	TRBD2	TRBV7-8	CASSLPSGGAYEQFF	TGTGCCAGCAGCTTACCTAGCGGGGGGGCCTATGAGCAGTTCTTC
-	TRBJ2-7	TRBD2	TRBV10-1	CASSEPGATSGRTYEQYF	TGCGCCAGCAGTGAACCTGGGGCTACTAGCGGGAGGACCTACGAGCAGTACTTC
-	TRBJ2-2	-	TRBV6-5	CASTPRGSTGELFF	TGTGCCAGCACCCCGCGGGGCTCCACCGGGGAGCTGTTTTTT